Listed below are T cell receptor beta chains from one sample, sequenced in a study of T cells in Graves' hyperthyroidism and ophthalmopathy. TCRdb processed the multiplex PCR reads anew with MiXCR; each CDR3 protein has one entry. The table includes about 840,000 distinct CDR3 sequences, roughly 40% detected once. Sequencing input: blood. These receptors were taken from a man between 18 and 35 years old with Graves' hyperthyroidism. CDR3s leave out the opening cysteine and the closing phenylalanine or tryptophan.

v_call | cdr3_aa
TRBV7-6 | ASTGPDTGELF
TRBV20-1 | SATPGGSYEQY
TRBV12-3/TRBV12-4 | ASSQGGGAHEQY
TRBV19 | ASSIGPTQETQY
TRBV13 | ASSQAKGAGEQY
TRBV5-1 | ASTEGGSEETQY
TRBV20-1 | SAETQGLETQY
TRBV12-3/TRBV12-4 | ASSWLAGDGEQY
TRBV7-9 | ASSLASGGHSGNTIY
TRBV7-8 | ASSKHAGANSYEQY
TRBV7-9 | ASSLRRDQPLNTEAF
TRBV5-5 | ASSLAGAVLQGTEAF
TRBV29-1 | SVAHATEAF
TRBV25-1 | ASLMDLDTEAF
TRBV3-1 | ASSQDSGHDRELF
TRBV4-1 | ASSQGSAVNTEAF